Each of the 10 T cell receptor beta chains below was sequenced from the same sample in a study of patients with pleural tuberculosis. TCRdb redid the calling of the reads with MiXCR, one entry per CDR3 protein. The sample consists of some 48,000 distinct CDR3 sequences, around 7% of them appearing once. Receptor source: a human donor with pleural tuberculosis.

This clonotype turned up a few times. The chain links TRBV9 to TRBJ2-1, with 9 positions matching TRBD2. The CDR3 has 15 residues. Germline values: CDR1 SGDLS, CDR2 YYNGEE. J was trimmed by 4 bases and V by 3 bases; bases with no gene match: 5. CDR3 coding DNA: TGTGCCAGCAGCGAGGGACTAGCAGCGTACAATGAGCAGTTCTTC. Its protein is CASSEGLAAYNEQFF.

A note on this clonotype: A much bigger clone sits one base away, suggesting this may be a read error. In DNA form, the CDR3 reads TGTGCCAGCAGTTGCTTGGAAGCTTTCTTT. Its protein product is CASSCLEAFF. The chain combines TRBV6-5 with TRBJ1-1; D is ambiguous. The CDR3 is 10 amino acids. Per germline, CDR1 MNHEY and CDR2 SVGAGI. The V and J ends lost 4 bases and 8 bases respectively, with 5 bases between them.

This clonotype was seen a handful of times. A read error may explain this, as a much larger clone is one base away. The gene calls are TRBV4-2 and TRBJ1-2; possibly TRBD1 for D (6 bases). Germline V gene sequence: CDR1 LGHNA, CDR2 YNFKEQ. The CDR3 contains 13 residues. Written as DNA, the CDR3 is TGTGCCACCAGCCAACTACAGGGCTATGGCTACACCTTC. Protein product: CATSQLQGYGYTF.

This clonotype was recorded at least ten times. The V and J genes are TRBV28 and TRBJ2-3; no clear D. The CDR3 extends over 13 amino acids. V gave up 7 bases and J gave up 6 bases, with 14 bases separating them. CDR1 MDHEN and CDR2 SYDVKM come from the germline V gene. The CDR3 sequence is CASNYQTVDTQYF. The CDR3 DNA sequence: TGTGCCAGCAATTATCAAACGGTGGATACGCAGTATTTT.

Sample share makes this clonotype medium-sized. This chain connects TRBV6-5 to TRBJ1-3; 7 bases align to TRBD1. Per the germline V gene, CDR1 is MNHEY and CDR2 is SVGAGI. J gave up 8 bases and V 4 bases, and 5 bases lay outside the gene matches. The CDR3 sequence is 13 residues long. The DNA for the CDR3 is TGTGCCAGCAGTTCCAGGACAGGTGACACCATATATTTT. Protein sequence: CASSSRTGDTIYF.

This clonotype was recorded at least ten times. This chain joins TRBV28 and TRBJ1-5, with D unresolved. The V gene lost 3 bases and the J gene lost 4 bases, with 7 bases spanning the gap. Germline V gene lookup returns CDR1 MDHEN and CDR2 SYDVKM. The CDR3 extends over 13 amino acids. CDR3 sequence reads: CASSFPGNQPQHF. In DNA form, the CDR3 reads TGTGCCAGCAGTTTTCCGGGGAATCAGCCCCAGCATTTT.

This clonotype occurred many times. J is TRBJ2-7 and V is TRBV14; D remains unclear. The CDR3 length is 12 residues. Trimming took off 8 bases at V and 1 base at J, with 9 bases between the two ends. Germline V CDR1 and CDR2: SGHDN, FVKESK. The CDR3 DNA follows: TGTGCCAGCGGGATCTCGTCCTACGAGCAGTACTTC. Protein sequence: CASGISSYEQYF.

This clonotype has at least ten counts. This chain links TRBV18 with TRBJ2-4; 10 nucleotides agree with TRBD1. J was trimmed by 4 bases and V by 5 bases; bases with no gene match: 2. The CDR3 loop spans 14 amino acids. In germline, CDR1 is KGHSH, CDR2 LQKENI. The CDR3 here is CASSVGQGKNIQYF. The CDR3 nucleotides are TGTGCCAGCTCAGTGGGACAGGGGAAAAACATTCAGTACTTC.

The genes are TRBV30 and TRBJ2-7; TRBD1 matches at 10 bases. The V gene's germline CDR1 is GTSNPN and CDR2 SVGIG (reference sequence). CDR3 length: 14 amino acids. V shed 0 bases, J shed 4 bases, and the junction held 3 bases outside the gene matches. The CDR3 protein is CAWSVTGGIYEQYF. The CDR3 DNA follows: TGTGCCTGGAGTGTGACAGGGGGCATTTACGAGCAGTACTTC.

This clonotype occurred a few times. V usage is TRBV10-2 and J usage is TRBJ1-1; 7 bases fit TRBD1. Germline trimming cut 7 bases from V and 1 base from J; bases unmatched to any gene: 9. This CDR3 spans 15 amino acids. From germline, CDR1 is WSHSY and CDR2 SAAADI. This chain's CDR3 is CASIAFDRANTEAFF. The DNA for the CDR3 is TGCGCCAGCATCGCGTTTGACAGGGCGAACACTGAAGCTTTCTTT.